Each of the 26 T cell receptor beta chains below was sequenced from the same sample in a study of molecular identifiers for immune sequencing clone quantification. One entry per CDR3 protein results from TCRdb running MiXCR on the PCR reads. The sample yields tens of thousands of distinct CDR3 sequences, over 15% seen once. The sample consisted of naive CD8+ T cells from blood, with Jurkat cell RNA spiked in. The subset here: FACS-sorted CD8+CD4-CCR7+CD45RA+ naive T cells. These receptors were collected from a human donor in good health. Some libraries in this study had Jurkat cell RNA spiked in.

This clonotype was detected ten times or more. V gene TRBV27 combines with J gene TRBJ2-3; possible D gene TRBD2, 5 bases. Trimming cost V 2 bases and J 4 bases, with 10 bases left between them. The CDR3 sequence is 14 residues long. Germline V gives CDR1 MNHEY, CDR2 SMNVEV (reference sequence). In DNA, the CDR3 is TGTGCCAGCAGTTTACTTAGCGTGGCAGATACGCAGTATTTT. As protein: CASSLLSVADTQYF.

This clonotype was found many times. The chain uses TRBV29-1 and TRBJ2-5, with 10 positions matching TRBD2. This CDR3 comprises 16 residues. Trimming took 1 base from V and 3 from J; bases not matched to a gene: 8. CDR1 is SQVTM, CDR2 ANQGSEA, per germline. The CDR3 here is CSVEALAGAREETQYF. Written as DNA, the CDR3 is TGCAGCGTTGAAGCCCTAGCGGGGGCAAGGGAAGAGACCCAGTACTTC.

The table lists this clonotype with a few counts. A much more abundant neighbour one base away suggests this may be a read error. The V and J genes are TRBV4-1 and TRBJ2-3; the D gene could be TRBD1 or TRBD2 (7 bases each). CDR3 length equals 16 residues. CDR1 and CDR2 (germline): MGHRA, YSYEKL. CDR3 nucleotides: TGCGCCAGCAGCAGCCAGGGGGGGCCTGGGGCAGATACGCTGTATTTT. Encoded protein: CASSSQGGPGADTLYF.

With regard to this clonotype: A read error may explain this, as a much larger clone is one base away. The chain carries TRBV5-4 and TRBJ2-3; 14 bases are shared with TRBD2. The germline CDR1 and CDR2 sequences are SGHNT and YYREEE (reference sequence). CDR3 size: 18 residues. The CDR3 loop is CVSSHGLAGGGSTDTQYF. CDR3 nucleotides: TGTGTCAGCAGCCACGGACTAGCGGGAGGAGGAAGCACAGATACGCAGTATTTT.

This clonotype was picked up many times. The V gene is TRBV7-9, the J gene TRBJ1-2, with 7 bases aligning to TRBD1. This CDR3 has 15 amino acids. Germline CDR1 SEHNR, CDR2 FQNEAQ (reference sequence). V dropped 3 bases and J dropped 4; count of bases not matched to a gene: 8. The CDR3 reads CASSLGTGVGYGYTF. CDR3 bases: TGTGCCAGCAGCTTGGGTACAGGGGTGGGCTATGGCTACACCTTC.

This clonotype was found many times. The rearrangement joins TRBV28 to TRBJ2-4; TRBD1 might be the D (6 bases). This CDR3 contains 16 residues. From germline, CDR1 is MDHEN and CDR2 SYDVKM. The V end was cut by 8 bases, the J end by 0 bases, with 17 bases between. The CDR3 is CASLDSSYLAKNIQYF. The CDR3 coding sequence is TGTGCCAGCCTGGACAGTAGCTATTTAGCCAAAAACATTCAGTACTTC.

In this sample, this clonotype turned up many times. The CDR3, as DNA: TGTGCCTGGAGTCTACCAGGGGGTAGTGAAGCTTTCTTT. Its translation: CAWSLPGGSEAFF. V usage is TRBV30 and J usage is TRBJ1-1; TRBD1 aligns across 7 bases. This CDR3 is 13 amino acids long. Germline CDR1 GTSNPN, CDR2 SVGIG (reference sequence). V shed 2 bases and J 7 bases; nucleotides not matched to a gene: 7.

To note about this clonotype: A much more abundant neighbour one base away suggests this may be a read error. The CDR3 bases are TGTGCCAGCAGTTATGACGGAAGCCACAATGAGCAGTTCTTC. Translating it yields CASSYDGSHNEQFF. This chain uses TRBV6-5 with TRBJ2-1; D is unresolved. Germline CDR1 MNHEY, CDR2 SVGAGI. The V end lost 3 bases, the J end lost 5 bases, and 11 bases lay between the germline ends. This CDR3 region has 14 residues.

There are many counts of this clonotype. V and J are TRBV7-8 and TRBJ2-7; D is perhaps TRBD2 (6 bases). This CDR3 spans 18 amino acids. The germline gives CDR1 SGHVS, CDR2 FQNEAQ. V lost 1 base and J lost 1, with 20 bases in between. CDR3 bases: TGTGCCAGCAGCTTAGTGGCAGGTTGGAGGGAGGCTTCCTACGAGCAGTACTTC. It codes for CASSLVAGWREASYEQYF.

The table lists this clonotype with many counts. The rearrangement uses TRBV7-9 and TRBJ1-4; D is perhaps TRBD1 (5 bases). Germline CDR1 SEHNR, CDR2 FQNEAQ (reference sequence). V lost 5 bases, J lost 0 bases, and 16 bases lay in between. The CDR3 length is 17 residues. CDR3 DNA: TGTGCCAGCAGCCCTTTTACCCGACAGTCAACTAATGAAAAACTGTTTTTT. It yields the protein CASSPFTRQSTNEKLFF.

In this sample, this clonotype turned up many times. J is TRBJ2-7 and V is TRBV20-1; 11 bases align to TRBD2. Germline-derived CDR1 and CDR2 are DFQATT and SNEGSKA (reference sequence). V lost 0 bases and J lost 0; bases outside the gene matches: 7. The CDR3 has 17 amino acids. The CDR3 DNA reads TGCAGTGCTAGAGAATCACCGGGACTAGCGGTCTCCTACGAGCAGTACTTC. Protein: CSARESPGLAVSYEQYF.

This clonotype was recorded many times. The chain joins TRBV27 to TRBJ2-7, with D perhaps matching TRBD1 or TRBD2 (5 bases each). The V and J ends lost 5 bases and 2 bases respectively, with 16 bases between them. CDR1 is MNHEY and CDR2 is SMNVEV in the germline V gene (reference sequence). This CDR3 has 15 amino acids. In DNA, the CDR3 is TGTGCCAGCAGTGCCCGGGACGGCAATCCCTACGAGCAGTACTTC. It yields the protein CASSARDGNPYEQYF.

With regard to this clonotype: This sequence may be a read error, since a much larger clone differs from it by one base. The chain joins TRBV27 to TRBJ1-5; TRBD1 is a possible D gene (6 bases). Germline assignment: CDR1 MNHEY and CDR2 SMNVEV (reference sequence). This CDR3 comprises 14 residues. The germline V and J ends were trimmed by 5 bases and 9 bases, with 17 bases remaining between them. The CDR3 protein is CASSVTGNYRPQHF. CDR3 bases: TGTGCCAGCAGTGTTACAGGGAACTATCGGCCCCAGCATTTT.

This clonotype was seen more than once but under ten times. CDR3 sequence: CASRETGDHTEAFF. DNA for the CDR3: TGTGCCAGCAGAGAGACAGGGGATCACACTGAAGCTTTCTTT. The chain has TRBV27 and TRBJ1-1; 8 bases match TRBD1. Trimming at V came to 6 bases and at J to 3 bases, leaving 6 bases not matched to a gene. The CDR3 covers 14 residues. Germline lookup yields CDR1 MNHEY and CDR2 SMNVEV (reference sequence).

The chain uses TRBV2 and TRBJ2-7; no definite D call. V lost 8 bases and J lost 4, with 9 bases in between. This CDR3 contains 11 residues. Germline values: CDR1 SNHLY, CDR2 FYNNEI. CDR3 coding DNA: TGTGCCAGCCTAAGTCCATACGAGCAGTACTTC. Residues: CASLSPYEQYF.

The chain links TRBV7-8 to TRBJ2-7; weak D call: TRBD2 (6 bases). CDR3 length equals 14 residues. From germline, CDR1 is SGHVS and CDR2 FQNEAQ. V gave up 3 bases and J gave up 5 bases, with 14 bases separating them. CDR3 sequence reads: CASSFRRDRHEQYF. In nucleotides, the CDR3 is TGTGCCAGCAGCTTTCGGCGGGATCGCCACGAGCAGTACTTC.

This clonotype was counted many times. The V call is TRBV2, the J call TRBJ1-1; D gene unclear. The germline V and J ends were trimmed by 3 bases and 3 bases, with 11 bases remaining between them. The length of the CDR3 is 14 residues. Germline V CDR1 and CDR2: SNHLY, FYNNEI. CDR3: CASSDGIRDTEAFF. The DNA for the CDR3 is TGTGCCAGCAGTGACGGGATCCGGGACACTGAAGCTTTCTTT.

This clonotype was recorded at least ten times. The CDR3 nucleotides are TGCAGCGCTATCGTGCCTAGCGCAACCGGGGAGCTGTTTTTT. It translates to CSAIVPSATGELFF. The chain employs TRBV29-1 and TRBJ2-2; weak D call: TRBD2 (6 bases). The CDR3 is made up of 14 amino acids. V gave up 7 bases and J gave up 5 bases, with 17 bases separating them. Germline lookup yields CDR1 SQVTM and CDR2 ANQGSEA.

Ten or more counts support this clonotype. V gene TRBV2 combines with J gene TRBJ1-1, with D perhaps matching TRBD1 (5 bases). The CDR3 contains 13 residues. CDR1 is SNHLY and CDR2 is FYNNEI in the germline V gene. V was pared by 9 bases and J by 8 bases, with 19 bases between. CDR3 in amino acids: CARGERMAPEAFF. The CDR3 nucleotides are TGTGCCAGAGGGGAAAGGATGGCCCCAGAAGCTTTCTTT.

This clonotype was observed at least ten times. This rearrangement joins TRBV29-1 to TRBJ1-4, with 12 bases identical to TRBD1. Trimming took 0 bases from V and 7 from J; bases not matched to a gene: 15. The CDR3 runs to 19 residues. Per the germline V gene, CDR1 is SQVTM and CDR2 is ANQGSEA. CDR3 nucleotide sequence: TGCAGCGTTGAAGATGGTAGGGGACAGGGGGCGATTGTTTGTGAAAAACTGTTTTTT. This codes for CSVEDGRGQGAIVCEKLFF. Looking up the rest from reference TRBV29-1 and TRBJ1-4 gives the full variable domain: SAVISQKPSRDICQRGTSLTIQCQVDSQVTMMFWYRQQPGQSLTLIATANQGSEATYESGFVIDKFPISRPNLTFSTLTVSNMSPEDSSIYLCSVEDGRGQGAIVCEKLFFGSGTQLSVL.

At least ten counts were recorded for this clonotype. The genes are TRBV29-1 and TRBJ1-2; D gene uncertain. The V and J ends lost 3 bases and 0 bases respectively, with 8 bases between them. This CDR3 is 13 amino acids long. Germline values: CDR1 SQVTM, CDR2 ANQGSEA. The CDR3 sequence is CSVDPTTNYGYTF. CDR3 in DNA: TGCAGCGTTGACCCGACAACTAACTATGGCTACACCTTC. Looking up the rest from reference TRBV29-1 and TRBJ1-2 gives the full variable domain: SAVISQKPSRDICQRGTSLTIQCQVDSQVTMMFWYRQQPGQSLTLIATANQGSEATYESGFVIDKFPISRPNLTFSTLTVSNMSPEDSSIYLCSVDPTTNYGYTFGSGTRLTVV.

In its sample, this clonotype was seen many times. The chain couples TRBV7-9 to TRBJ2-5; a possible D gene is TRBD1 (6 bases). Trimming pared 6 bases from V and 2 bases from J, leaving 10 bases between. The CDR3 extends over 13 amino acids. Germline V gives CDR1 SEHNR, CDR2 FQNEAQ (reference sequence). The CDR3 DNA reads as TGTGCCAGCAGTATGGACAGACAAGAGACCCAGTACTTC. Protein sequence: CASSMDRQETQYF. Complete variable domain (other parts from reference TRBV7-9 and TRBJ2-5): DTGVSQNPRHKITKRGQNVTFRCDPISEHNRLYWYRQTLGQGPEFLTYFQNEAQLEKSRLLSDRFSAERPKGSFSTLEIQRTEQGDSAMYLCASSMDRQETQYFGPGTRLLVL.

This clonotype was observed many times. The V and J genes are TRBV28 and TRBJ2-4, with no clear D. The V gene lost 3 bases and the J gene lost 5 bases, with 11 bases spanning the gap. In germline, CDR1 is MDHEN, CDR2 SYDVKM. The CDR3 runs 14 residues. The CDR3 reads CASSFGSTENIQYF. DNA for the CDR3: TGTGCCAGCAGTTTTGGGTCCACCGAAAACATTCAGTACTTC.

This clonotype was picked up many times. V is TRBV7-8 and J is TRBJ2-1; 8 nucleotides match TRBD2. The CDR3 has 16 residues. V gave up 3 bases and J gave up 6 bases; unmatched junction bases: 10. In germline, CDR1 is SGHVS, CDR2 FQNEAQ. The CDR3 sequence: CASSFAGTSIANEQFF. In nucleotides, the CDR3 is TGTGCCAGCAGCTTTGCCGGGACTAGTATTGCCAATGAGCAGTTCTTC.

This clonotype has more than one count but fewer than ten. The chain uses TRBV28 and TRBJ1-2; 7 bases are a match to TRBD1. This CDR3 contains 12 residues. V trimming: 3 bases; J trimming: 7 bases; junction bases outside the gene matches: 2. The V gene's germline CDR1 is MDHEN and CDR2 SYDVKM. The CDR3 region is CASSFGQAGYTF. Here the CDR3 DNA reads TGTGCCAGCAGTTTTGGACAGGCTGGCTACACCTTC.

The chain combines TRBV12-3 or TRBV12-4 with TRBJ2-1, with 7 nucleotides matching TRBD2. This CDR3 region has 16 residues. Trimming at V came to 4 bases and at J to 5 bases, leaving 11 bases not matched to a gene. Written as DNA, the CDR3 is TGTGCCAGCAGTTCCCCCACTGGGAGGGCCCACAATGAGCAGTTCTTC. It specifies CASSSPTGRAHNEQFF.